Sequencing of this T cell receptor beta chain was carried out in a study of blood T cell repertoires in COVID-19 (dated by TCRdb to about 2020). Regarding the complete study: Samples covering the acute and convalescent phases of COVID-19 were provided by collaborators in the United States, Italy and Spain. Deeply sampled blood TCRbeta repertoires from subjects exposed to, actively infected with, or recovered from COVID-19 were included in the dataset. A de-identified subject ID, COVID-19 status, age in years and sex were almost always included in the sample metadata. Where available, HLA class I and class II types were obtained from metadata supplied by the sample provider rather than from assay-based typing. The samples were drawn from two sources: the first 160 participants of the ongoing ImmuneRACE study, and 1,200 or so subjects contributed by 6 global collaborators. The repertoires were released in a freely available public database meant as a resource for research on the immune response to SARS-CoV-2. The material from the prospective study consisted of cDNA or gDNA derived from T cells, B-cell-depleted T cells, or PBMCs. General study outcomes and caveats: The quantity of clinical and demographic metadata differed by source and by participant and was supplied without curation.

TCRbeta CDR3 regions were amplified from genomic DNA by means of the immunoSEQ Assay, a bias-controlled multiplex PCR. The paper's data handling went like this. Within the assay, amplification of reference gene primers was used to estimate how many nucleated cells each sample contained. To quantify the absolute abundance of each unique TCRbeta CDR3 rearrangement, sequence reads were collapsed and filtered. For each sample, productive Simpson clonality was calculated as the square root of Simpson's diversity index across productive rearrangements. The immuneACCESS repertoire file appears here via TCRdb, limited to in-frame rearrangements. These files lack a portion of the clones; in checked studies, under half of the deficit traces to unresolved V genes, and the cause of the others is not known. The V and J calls and clone size were taken over from that table, and D and trimming were inferred from the DNA. The table for this sample lists about 150,000 clones; over 60% of them were counted only once. The ten largest clonotypes hold around 3.5% of the sample.

Worth noting for this clone: Its cognate antigen has yet to be identified. Nothing much larger sits one base from this clone, and base qualities are not available.

Each collaborating institution followed its own protocols to collect whole blood in K2EDTA tubes. For TCRbeta analysis, collaborator samples were shipped as frozen whole blood, as isolated PBMCs, or as DNA extracted from either sample type. The TCR sequence derives from a woman of 80 years or more with acute or convalescent COVID-19. Sequencing was carried out using peripheral blood.

Here the CDR3 is given as CASSPSGGHAYEQYF. In nucleotide form, the sequence is TGTGCCAGCAGCCCGAGCGGGGGGCACGCCTACGAGCAGTACTTC. This receptor chain uses TRBV7-6 and TRBJ2-7; 9 nucleotides in the junction match TRBD2. The germline V gene yields SGHVS for CDR1 and FNYEAQ for CDR2. Ends trimmed: V by 5 bases, J by 2 bases; bases unmatched to a gene: 7. The CDR3 starts with the cysteine, ends with the phenylalanine, and has 15 residues. Only CDR3 DNA is held: 45 bases, read in frame from base 1.